These T cell receptor beta chains were read from a single sample in a study of blood T cell repertoires in COVID-19. TCRdb keeps only in-frame clones here, not all; method: immunoSEQ multiplex PCR. Among 110,000 to 150,000 clones listed, roughly 90% were seen once. Sequencing was performed on peripheral blood. The receptor source for this set is a man between 45 and 60 years old with active or convalescent COVID-19. Both conserved end residues are part of each CDR3. The order of the fields is CDR3 protein, V gene.

CDR3 protein: CAIRSGSDTGELFF
V gene: TRBV10-3

CDR3 protein: CASSIGRGYTYNEQFF
V gene: TRBV19

CDR3 protein: CASRGLAGETQYF
V gene: TRBV5-6

CDR3 protein: CASRTNGLNYGYTF
V gene: TRBV19

CDR3 protein: CASSQDTGLADFYEQYF
V gene: TRBV4-2

CDR3 protein: CASSKDGGQGYYGYTF
V gene: TRBV5-4

CDR3 protein: CASSRQGNQPQHF
V gene: TRBV27

CDR3 protein: CASTLGLAGGDTQYF
V gene: TRBV9

CDR3 protein: CASSPRTGGADYGYTF
V gene: TRBV18

CDR3 protein: CASSGIGQRNYGYTF
V gene: TRBV28

CDR3 protein: CASSRGHTNTQTTQYF
V gene: TRBV28

CDR3 protein: CASSDRASGSLEQYF
V gene: TRBV6-1

CDR3 protein: CASSFFGVGTDTQYF
V gene: TRBV5-1

CDR3 protein: CASSIVGPNQPQHF
V gene: TRBV19

CDR3 protein: CASSSAGAGVGYEQYF
V gene: TRBV5-1

CDR3 protein: CASSLALAGRNEQYF
V gene: TRBV5-1

CDR3 protein: CASSQVQANTEAFF
V gene: TRBV4-3

CDR3 protein: CASTRGYKGYEQYF
V gene: TRBV28

CDR3 protein: CASGSGGEQFF
V gene: TRBV6-5

CDR3 protein: CASRGETDTQYF
V gene: TRBV19

CDR3 protein: CASSYPLSEQYF
V gene: TRBV6-2/TRBV6-3

CDR3 protein: CAWSTGQGNTGELFF
V gene: TRBV30

CDR3 protein: CSVWGLAGGGNEQFF
V gene: TRBV29-1

CDR3 protein: CASSSSRLPPYEQYF
V gene: TRBV11-1

CDR3 protein: CASSTDGTGDYEQYF
V gene: TRBV11-3

CDR3 protein: CASSWARDYTF
V gene: TRBV5-6

CDR3 protein: CAWARQGSQYF
V gene: TRBV30

CDR3 protein: CAGDRTEAFF
V gene: TRBV30

CDR3 protein: CATSARYADGELFF
V gene: TRBV24-1

CDR3 protein: CASSLAGSDEQFF
V gene: TRBV7-9

CDR3 protein: CASSQYRVNEKLFF
V gene: TRBV14

CDR3 protein: CASSLPGTGGFEAFF
V gene: TRBV28

CDR3 protein: CASSQIRGQYEQYF
V gene: TRBV3-1/TRBV3-2

CDR3 protein: CASRKRTGEGSEKLFF
V gene: TRBV2

CDR3 protein: CASSRGGHSSGSAAGELFF
V gene: TRBV19

CDR3 protein: CASSQTPGQGTYEQYF
V gene: TRBV4-1

CDR3 protein: CASSFSISGTGVTGELFF
V gene: TRBV5-5

CDR3 protein: CASSTGQGEGSPLHF
V gene: TRBV6-5

CDR3 protein: CASSQAQQGANQPQHF
V gene: TRBV4-1

CDR3 protein: CASSIHGLGQPQHF
V gene: TRBV19

CDR3 protein: CASSVGQGRNTEAFF
V gene: TRBV27

CDR3 protein: CASSPGGEQETQYF
V gene: TRBV27

CDR3 protein: CASSGTVYEQYF
V gene: TRBV7-9

CDR3 protein: CASSRGQESNTGELFF
V gene: TRBV9

CDR3 protein: CASSDKLAGGSSYNEQFF
V gene: TRBV9

CDR3 protein: CASSQQADRGRTEAFF
V gene: TRBV13

CDR3 protein: CASGLSAPSGSVNEQFF
V gene: TRBV12-5

CDR3 protein: CASSEGSRVSRYEQYF
V gene: TRBV6-1

CDR3 protein: CASSKERAGANEQYF
V gene: TRBV21-1

CDR3 protein: CASSFRQGGEAFF
V gene: TRBV27

CDR3 protein: CSASFKGVSETQYF
V gene: TRBV20-1

CDR3 protein: CASSFRPQGGTDTQYF
V gene: TRBV5-1

CDR3 protein: CASSSSGTDTGELFF
V gene: TRBV5-4

CDR3 protein: CSVLKLTGTSYEQYF
V gene: TRBV29-1

CDR3 protein: CASNNLRERGYEQYF
V gene: TRBV28